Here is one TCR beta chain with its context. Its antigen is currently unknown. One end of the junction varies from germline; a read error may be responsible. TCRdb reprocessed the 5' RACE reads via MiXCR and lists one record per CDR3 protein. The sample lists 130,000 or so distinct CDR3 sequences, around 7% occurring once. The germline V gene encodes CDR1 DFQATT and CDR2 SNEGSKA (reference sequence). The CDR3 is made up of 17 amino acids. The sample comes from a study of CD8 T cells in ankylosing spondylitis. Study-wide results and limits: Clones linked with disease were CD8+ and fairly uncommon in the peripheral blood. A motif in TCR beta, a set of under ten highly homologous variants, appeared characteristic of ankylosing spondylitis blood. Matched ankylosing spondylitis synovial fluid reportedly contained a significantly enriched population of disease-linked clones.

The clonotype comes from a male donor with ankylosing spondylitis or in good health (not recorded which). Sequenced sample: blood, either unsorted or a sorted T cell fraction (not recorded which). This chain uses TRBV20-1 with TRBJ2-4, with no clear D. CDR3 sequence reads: CCARVSEINLAKNIQYF. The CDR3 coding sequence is TGCTGTGCTAGAGTTTCGGAGATCAACCTAGCCAAAAACATTCAGTACTTC.